This entry concerns a single T cell receptor beta chain. Its cognate antigen has yet to be identified. Base qualities are missing; no much larger clone stands one base away. Each collaborating institution followed its own protocols to collect whole blood in K2EDTA tubes. For TCRbeta analysis, collaborator samples were shipped as frozen whole blood, as isolated PBMCs, or as DNA extracted from either sample type. The source of the sample is a study of blood T cell repertoires in COVID-19 (dated by TCRdb to 2020 to 2022). Some background on the complete study: Samples from collaborators originated in the United States, Italy and Spain and spanned both the acute and convalescent phases of COVID-19. The material from the prospective study consisted of cDNA or gDNA derived from T cells, B-cell-depleted T cells, or PBMCs. Deeply sampled blood TCRbeta repertoires from subjects exposed to, actively infected with, or recovered from COVID-19 were included in the dataset. The repertoires were released in a freely available public database intended as a resource for research on the immune response to SARS-CoV-2. The samples were drawn from two sources: the first 160 participants of the ongoing ImmuneRACE study, and 1,200 or so subjects contributed by 6 global collaborators. A de-identified subject ID, COVID-19 status, age in years and sex were almost always included in the sample metadata. Where available, HLA class I and class II types were taken from metadata supplied by the sample provider and were not determined by assay-based typing. What the work shows at the level of the full study, not this receptor alone: How much clinical and demographic metadata was included differed by source and by participant, and the metadata was provided uncurated.

The immunoSEQ Assay, a bias-controlled multiplex PCR, was used to amplify TCRbeta CDR3 regions from genomic DNA. In the source study's methods: Within the assay, amplification of reference gene primers was used to estimate how many nucleated cells each sample contained. Sequence reads were collapsed and filtered to measure the absolute abundance of every unique TCRbeta CDR3 rearrangement. For each sample, productive Simpson clonality was calculated as the square root of Simpson's diversity index over productive rearrangements. TCRdb holds this immuneACCESS table with in-frame rearrangements only. Some clones are missing; in checked studies, unresolved V genes explain under half, and the rest has no known cause. V, J and clone size derive from that table, while D and trimming were established from the DNA sequence. Within this sample are roughly 110,000 clones, with around 83% of them counted one time only. The top ten clones comprise 6.5% to 10% of the sample.

Based on the germline V gene, the CDR1 and CDR2 sequences are SGDLS and YYNGEE. The CDR3 numbers 15 residues from cysteine through phenylalanine. Only CDR3 DNA is held: 45 bases, read in frame from base 1. Germline trimming amounts to 4 bases on V and 5 bases on J, with 11 as the count of junction bases outside the gene matches. The sequence came from an older man with acute or convalescent COVID-19. The sequenced material came from peripheral blood. The chain was built from TRBV9 and TRBJ2-7; 8 junctional bases match TRBD1. The DNA is as follows: TGTGCCAGCAGCCCTCATTCTGACAGGGGTAACGAGCAGTACTTC. Its coded protein is CASSPHSDRGNEQYF.